Following are 8 T cell receptor beta chains from one sample sequenced in a study of blood T cell repertoires in COVID-19. Sequenced by immunoSEQ multiplex PCR; TCRdb stores in-frame clones only, minus some. The sample contains around 400,000 clones, about nine tenths of which appear only once. Sequencing used PBMCs or T cells enriched from blood (not recorded which). The receptors shown here come from a woman in her 30s who had recovered from COVID-19.

The J gene is TRBJ2-7, the V gene TRBV30; the D is unclear. The CDR3 is 12 amino acids. CDR1 and CDR2 (germline): GTSNPN, SVGIG (reference sequence). Trimming shortened V by 0 bases and J by 6 bases, and 9 bases separated the two germline ends. CDR3 DNA sequence: TGTGCCTGGAGTGTGTTAACGAGCGAGCAGTACTTC. This codes for CAWSVLTSEQYF.

This sequence joins TRBV10-2 and TRBJ2-7; possibly TRBD2 for D (5 bases). V lost 2 bases to trimming and J lost 3 bases, with 5 bases between them. The CDR3 loop spans 12 amino acids. The germline gives CDR1 WSHSY, CDR2 SAAADI. CDR3: CASSERGYEQYF. The CDR3 nucleotides read TGCGCCAGCAGTGAGCGGGGCTACGAGCAGTACTTC.

This clone appeared many times. The V and J genes are TRBV15 and TRBJ2-7; 7 bases agree with TRBD1. The length of the CDR3 is 14 residues. The germline CDR1 and CDR2 sequences are LNHNV and YYDKDF (reference sequence). Losses at the gene ends were 5 bases for V and 6 bases for J; bases not matched to a gene: 10. CDR3 DNA sequence: TGTGCCACCAGCGCCGGGACAGAGGGGTCCGAGCAGTACTTC. Protein: CATSAGTEGSEQYF.

The J gene is TRBJ1-5, the V gene TRBV19; 12 bases align to TRBD1. Unmatched junction bases numbered 12, after V lost 5 bases and J lost 1 base. The germline V gene encodes CDR1 LNHDA and CDR2 SQIVND (reference sequence). This CDR3 spans 19 amino acids. CDR3: CASSVLGQGAVRSNQPQHF. In DNA form, the CDR3 reads TGTGCCAGTAGTGTATTGGGACAGGGGGCAGTAAGAAGCAATCAGCCCCAGCATTTT.

This clone occurred once. The genes are TRBV5-1 and TRBJ1-1; D not certain. Germline V gives CDR1 SGHRS, CDR2 YFSETQ. This CDR3 region has 14 residues. Trimming shortened V by 0 bases and J by 1 base, and 7 bases separated the two germline ends. The CDR3 loop is CASSLVQPNTEAFF. The CDR3 nucleotides are TGCGCCAGCAGCTTGGTACAGCCGAACACTGAAGCTTTCTTT.

This clone has just a few counts. The chain recombines TRBV4-3 with TRBJ1-6; 7 bases agree with TRBD1. CDR1 and CDR2 from the germline V gene are LGHNA and YSLEER. CDR3 length equals 15 residues. J was trimmed by 8 bases and V by 0 bases; bases with no gene match: 4. The CDR3 DNA reads TGCGCCAGCAGCCAAGATCCAACAGGGGATTCACCCCTCCACTTT. It is translated as CASSQDPTGDSPLHF.

V is TRBV6-4 and J is TRBJ1-2; 10 nucleotides line up with TRBD1. Germline V lookup: CDR1 MRHNA, CDR2 SNTAGT. V shed 7 bases, J shed 8 bases, and the junction held 10 bases outside the gene matches. The CDR3 consists of 14 residues. The CDR3 DNA sequence: TGTGCCAGCACCTCGACACCGGGACAGGGGGGCTACACCTTC. Protein sequence: CASTSTPGQGGYTF.

V usage is TRBV5-1 and J usage is TRBJ2-5, with TRBD1 matching 7 bases. The V gene end was trimmed by 0 bases and the J gene end by 5 bases; junction bases not matched to a gene: 10. The CDR3 has 16 amino acids. The germline CDR1 and CDR2 sequences are SGHRS and YFSETQ. CDR3 in DNA: TGCGCCAGCAGCTTGGGGGAGTTCAGGGGGACGGAGACCCAGTACTTC. It yields the protein CASSLGEFRGTETQYF.